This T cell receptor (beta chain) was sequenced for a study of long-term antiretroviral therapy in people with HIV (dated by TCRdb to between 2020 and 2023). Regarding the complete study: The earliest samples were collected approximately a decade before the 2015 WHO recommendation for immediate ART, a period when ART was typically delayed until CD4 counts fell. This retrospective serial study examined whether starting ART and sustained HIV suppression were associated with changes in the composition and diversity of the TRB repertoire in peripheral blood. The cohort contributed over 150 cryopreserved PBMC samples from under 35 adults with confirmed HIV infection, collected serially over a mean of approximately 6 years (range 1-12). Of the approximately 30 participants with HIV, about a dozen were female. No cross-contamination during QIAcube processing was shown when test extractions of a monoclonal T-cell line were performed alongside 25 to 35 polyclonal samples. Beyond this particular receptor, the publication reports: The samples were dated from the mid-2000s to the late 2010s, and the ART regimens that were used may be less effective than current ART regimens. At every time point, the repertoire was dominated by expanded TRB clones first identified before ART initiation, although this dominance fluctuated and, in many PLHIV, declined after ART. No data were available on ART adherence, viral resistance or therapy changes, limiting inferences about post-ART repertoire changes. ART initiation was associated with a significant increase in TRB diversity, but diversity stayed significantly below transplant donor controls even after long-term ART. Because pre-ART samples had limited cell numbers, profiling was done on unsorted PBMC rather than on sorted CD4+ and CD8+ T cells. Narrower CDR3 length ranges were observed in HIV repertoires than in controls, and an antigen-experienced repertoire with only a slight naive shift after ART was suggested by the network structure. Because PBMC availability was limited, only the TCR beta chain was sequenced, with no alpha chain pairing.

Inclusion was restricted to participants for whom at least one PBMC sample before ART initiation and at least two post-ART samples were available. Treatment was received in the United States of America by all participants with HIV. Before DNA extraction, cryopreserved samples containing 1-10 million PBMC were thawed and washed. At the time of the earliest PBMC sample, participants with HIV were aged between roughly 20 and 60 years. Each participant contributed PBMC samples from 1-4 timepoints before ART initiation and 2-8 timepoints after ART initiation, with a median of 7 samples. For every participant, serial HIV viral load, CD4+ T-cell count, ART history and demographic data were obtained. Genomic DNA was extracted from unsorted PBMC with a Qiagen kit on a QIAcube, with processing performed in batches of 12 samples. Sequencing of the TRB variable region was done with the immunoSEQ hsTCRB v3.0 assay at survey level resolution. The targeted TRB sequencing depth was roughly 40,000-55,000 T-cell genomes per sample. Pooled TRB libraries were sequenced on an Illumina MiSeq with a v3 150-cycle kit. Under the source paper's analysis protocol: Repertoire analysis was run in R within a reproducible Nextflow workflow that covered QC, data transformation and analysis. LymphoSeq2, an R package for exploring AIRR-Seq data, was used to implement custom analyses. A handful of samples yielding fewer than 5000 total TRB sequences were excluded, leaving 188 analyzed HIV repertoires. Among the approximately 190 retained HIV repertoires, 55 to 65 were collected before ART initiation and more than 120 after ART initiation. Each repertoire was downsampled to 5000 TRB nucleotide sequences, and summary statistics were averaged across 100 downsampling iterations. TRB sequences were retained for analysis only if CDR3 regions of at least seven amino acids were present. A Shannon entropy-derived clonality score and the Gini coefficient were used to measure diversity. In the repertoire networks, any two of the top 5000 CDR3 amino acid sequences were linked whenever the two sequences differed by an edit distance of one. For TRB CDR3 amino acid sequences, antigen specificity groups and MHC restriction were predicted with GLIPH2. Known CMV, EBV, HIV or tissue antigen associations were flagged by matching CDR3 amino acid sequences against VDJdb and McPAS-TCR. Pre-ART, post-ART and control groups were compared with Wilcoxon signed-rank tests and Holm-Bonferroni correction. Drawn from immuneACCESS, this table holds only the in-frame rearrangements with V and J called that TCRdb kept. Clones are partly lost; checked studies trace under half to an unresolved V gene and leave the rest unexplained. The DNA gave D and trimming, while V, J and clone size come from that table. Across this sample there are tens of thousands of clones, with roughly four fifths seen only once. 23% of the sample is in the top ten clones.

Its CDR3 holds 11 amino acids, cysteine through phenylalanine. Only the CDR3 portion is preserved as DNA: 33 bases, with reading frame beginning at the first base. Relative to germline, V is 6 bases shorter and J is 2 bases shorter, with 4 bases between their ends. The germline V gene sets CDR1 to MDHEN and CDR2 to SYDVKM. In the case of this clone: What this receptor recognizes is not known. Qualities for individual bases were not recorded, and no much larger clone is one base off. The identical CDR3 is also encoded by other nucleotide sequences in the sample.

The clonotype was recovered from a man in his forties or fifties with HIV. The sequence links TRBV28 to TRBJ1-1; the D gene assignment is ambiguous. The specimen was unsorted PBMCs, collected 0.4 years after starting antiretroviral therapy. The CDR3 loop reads CASSSNTEAFF. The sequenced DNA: TGTGCCAGCAGCAGTAACACTGAAGCTTTCTTT. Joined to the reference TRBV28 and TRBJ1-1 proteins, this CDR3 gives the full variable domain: DVKVTQSSRYLVKRTGEKVFLECVQDMDHENMFWYRQDPGLGLRLIYFSYDVKMKEKGDIPEGYSVSREKKERFSLILESASTNQTSMYLCASSSNTEAFFGQGTRLTVV.